Listed here are 3 T cell receptor beta chains from one sample, sequenced in a study of blood T cell repertoires in COVID-19. Method: immunoSEQ multiplex PCR; TCRdb's copy keeps in-frame clones and lacks some. The repertoire consists of over 200,000 clones, with approximately 84% occurring once and the leading ten covering 15%. The sequenced sample was PBMCs or T cells enriched from blood (not recorded which). The receptors stem from a middle-aged man who had recovered from COVID-19.

This chain joins TRBV7-2 and TRBJ1-6; D is undetermined. The CDR3 contains 14 residues. Germline V gene sequence: CDR1 SGHTA, CDR2 FQGNSA. Trimming cost V 2 bases and J 7 bases, with 9 bases left between them. CDR3 residues: CASSLFSLNSPLHF. CDR3 DNA: TGTGCCAGCAGCTTATTCTCCTTAAATTCACCCCTCCACTTT.

The chain joins TRBV7-3 to TRBJ1-3; D possibly corresponds to TRBD1 (5 bases). The CDR3 is made up of 14 amino acids. Trimming took off 4 bases at V and 8 bases at J, with 15 bases between the two ends. Germline CDR1 reads SGHTA; CDR2 reads FQGTGA. As DNA, the CDR3 is TGTGCCAGCAGCTACCGGGACGGGGGAGACACCATATATTTT. Its translation is CASSYRDGGDTIYF.

This chain links TRBV12-3 or TRBV12-4 with TRBJ2-1; D not certain. Deletions cut 6 bases from V and 9 bases from J, with 15 bases between. The CDR3 consists of 13 residues. CDR3 sequence: CASRALPAIEQFF. CDR3 nucleotides: TGTGCCAGCAGAGCCCTGCCTGCGATTGAGCAGTTCTTC.